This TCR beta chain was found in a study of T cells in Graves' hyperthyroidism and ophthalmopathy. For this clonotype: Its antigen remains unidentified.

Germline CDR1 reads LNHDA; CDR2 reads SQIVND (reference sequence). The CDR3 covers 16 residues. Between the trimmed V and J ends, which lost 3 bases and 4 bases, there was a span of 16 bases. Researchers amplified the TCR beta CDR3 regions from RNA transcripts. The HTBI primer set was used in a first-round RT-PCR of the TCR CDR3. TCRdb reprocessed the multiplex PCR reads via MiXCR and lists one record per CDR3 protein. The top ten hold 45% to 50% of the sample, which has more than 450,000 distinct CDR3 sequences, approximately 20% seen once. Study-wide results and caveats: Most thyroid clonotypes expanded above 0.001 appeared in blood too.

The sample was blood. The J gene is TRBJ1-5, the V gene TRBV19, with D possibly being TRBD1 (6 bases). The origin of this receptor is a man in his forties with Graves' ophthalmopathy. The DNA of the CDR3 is TGTGCCAGTAGTATCCCCCGACAGGCAACAAATCAGCCCCAGCATTTT. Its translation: CASSIPRQATNQPQHF.